Reported below is one T cell receptor beta chain. Antigen unknown. The source of the sample is a study of CD8+ T cells in alopecia areata. General study results and limits: Scalp data also include sequences from resident alphabeta T cells of normal skin. Tofacitinib delivered significant drops in scalp clonality and in expanded CD8+ clones among the top 100.

Described treatment: oral pan-JAK inhibitor, 5-10 mg twice daily. The V and J ends lost 4 bases and 3 bases, in that order; junction bases with no gene match: 3. This CDR3 comprises 13 residues. The germline gives CDR1 GTSNPN, CDR2 SVGIG (reference sequence). Sequencing used cDNA as its template, made by extracting RNA and reverse transcribing it. Assay used: immunoSEQ multiplex PCR; TCRdb lists only in-frame clones, some missing. The sample includes 95,000 to 100,000 clones, roughly 56% of them seen just once. The source is a human donor with alopecia areata. The chain uses TRBV30 and TRBJ2-7; 10 bases fit TRBD2. Material: CD8+ T cells sorted from blood, obtained at week 56, from a patient treated with tofacitinib. CDR3 nucleotides: TGTGCCTGGAAGCGGGGGGGCTACTACGAGCAGTACTTC. It codes for CAWKRGGYYEQYF. Filled out from reference TRBV30 and TRBJ2-7, the complete variable domain reads SQTIHQWPATLVQPVGSPLSLECTVEGTSNPNLYWYRQAAGRGLQLLFYSVGIGQISSEVPQNLSASRPQDRQFILSSKKLLLSDSGFYLCAWKRGGYYEQYFGPGTRLTVT.